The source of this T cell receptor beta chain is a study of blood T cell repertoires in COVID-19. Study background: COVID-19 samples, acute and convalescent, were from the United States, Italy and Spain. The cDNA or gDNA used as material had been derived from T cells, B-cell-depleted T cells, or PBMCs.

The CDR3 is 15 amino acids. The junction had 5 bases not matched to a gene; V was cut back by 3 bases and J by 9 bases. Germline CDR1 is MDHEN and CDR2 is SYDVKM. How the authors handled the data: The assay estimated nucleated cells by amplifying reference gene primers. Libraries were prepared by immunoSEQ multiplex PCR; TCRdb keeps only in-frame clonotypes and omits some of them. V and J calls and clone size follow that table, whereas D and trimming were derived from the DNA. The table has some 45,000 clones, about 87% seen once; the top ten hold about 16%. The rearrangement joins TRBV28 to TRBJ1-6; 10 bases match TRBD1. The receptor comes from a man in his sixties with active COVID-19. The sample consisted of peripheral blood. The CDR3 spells CASSLATGGGSPLHF. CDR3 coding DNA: TGTGCCAGCAGTTTGGCGACAGGGGGCGGTTCACCCCTCCACTTT.